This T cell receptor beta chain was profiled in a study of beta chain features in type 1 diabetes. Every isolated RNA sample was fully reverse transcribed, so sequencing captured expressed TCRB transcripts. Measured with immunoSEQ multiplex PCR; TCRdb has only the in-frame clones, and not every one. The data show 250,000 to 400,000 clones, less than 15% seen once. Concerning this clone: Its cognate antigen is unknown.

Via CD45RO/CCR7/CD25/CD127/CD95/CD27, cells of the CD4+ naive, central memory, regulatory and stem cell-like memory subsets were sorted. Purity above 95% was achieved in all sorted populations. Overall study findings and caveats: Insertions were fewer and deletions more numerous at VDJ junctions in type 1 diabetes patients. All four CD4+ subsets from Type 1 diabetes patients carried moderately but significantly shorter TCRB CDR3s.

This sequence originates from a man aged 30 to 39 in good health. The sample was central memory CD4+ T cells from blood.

The chain's CDR3 is CASSGRSRFPSYEQYF. The CDR3, as DNA: TGTGCCAGCAGTGGACGGAGCAGGTTCCCCTCCTACGAGCAGTACTTC. The chain couples TRBV6-1 to TRBJ2-7; D gene uncertain. The CDR3 length is 16 residues. Germline V gene data show CDR1 as MNHNS and CDR2 as SASEGT. The V end was cut by 4 bases, the J end by 0 bases, with 16 bases between.